The clone carrying this T cell receptor beta chain was counted only a few times. The data originate from a study of shared T cell receptors in the human thymus. This CDR3 is built from 14 residues. The V gene's germline CDR1 is SGHRS and CDR2 YFSETQ. The junction had 9 bases not matched to a gene; V was cut back by 7 bases and J by 3 bases. Clones were sequenced by immunoSEQ multiplex PCR, and TCRdb holds only the in-frame ones, with some missing. The sample contains 700,000 or so clones, approximately 85% of which appear only once. Another study also made use of these data, one on human thymus T cells.

The clonotype originates from a girl under three years old with a congenital heart defect. This rearrangement joins TRBV5-1 to TRBJ1-1; 7 bases are shared with TRBD1. The sample consisted of thymocytes. CDR3 in DNA: TGCGCCAGCGCGACAGGGTATTCGGACACTGAAGCTTTCTTT. It yields the protein CASATGYSDTEAFF. The variable domain in full, with the rest retrieved from reference TRBV5-1 and TRBJ1-1, is KAGVTQTPRYLIKTRGQQVTLSCSPISGHRSVSWYQQTPGQGLQFLFEYFSETQRNKGNFPGRFSGRQFSNSRSEMNVSTLELGDSALYLCASATGYSDTEAFFGQGTRLTVV.